This passage covers 28 T cell receptor beta chains from one sample sequenced in a study of blood T cell repertoires in COVID-19. TCRdb keeps only in-frame clones here, not all; method: immunoSEQ multiplex PCR. The sample lists about 150,000 clones; roughly 80% were seen once. Sequencing input: PBMCs or T cells enriched from blood (not recorded which). The receptors shown here come from a woman aged 40 to 49 who had recovered from COVID-19.

The chain recombines TRBV27 with TRBJ2-1; 12 bases align to TRBD2. Germline CDR1 reads MNHEY; CDR2 reads SMNVEV (reference sequence). Losses at the gene ends were 7 bases for V and 4 bases for J; bases not matched to a gene: 11. The CDR3 loop spans 17 amino acids. CDR3 sequence reads: CASKAGETSGRYNEQFF. As DNA, the CDR3 is TGTGCCAGCAAGGCGGGGGAGACTAGCGGGAGATACAATGAGCAGTTCTTC.

The gene calls are TRBV7-8 and TRBJ1-2; TRBD1 matches at 9 bases. Losses at the gene ends were 4 bases for V and 8 bases for J; bases not matched to a gene: 5. The V gene's germline CDR1 is SGHVS and CDR2 FQNEAQ. The CDR3 loop spans 13 amino acids. CDR3 sequence reads: CASSYGTGSGYTF. The CDR3 DNA follows: TGTGCCAGCAGCTATGGGACAGGGAGCGGCTACACCTTC.

The V and J genes are TRBV6-1 and TRBJ2-2; TRBD2 might be the D (6 bases). CDR1 MNHNS and CDR2 SASEGT come from the germline V gene. The V end lost 3 bases, the J end lost 1 base, and 9 bases lay between the germline ends. The CDR3 has 15 residues. The CDR3 is CASSELAWNTGELFF. The CDR3 DNA reads TGTGCCAGCAGTGAGCTAGCGTGGAACACCGGGGAGCTGTTTTTT.

This clone was detected once. The rearrangement uses TRBV19 and TRBJ2-5; 8 positions match TRBD1. The CDR3 is 14 residues long. The germline gives CDR1 LNHDA, CDR2 SQIVND (reference sequence). Germline trimming cut 7 bases from V and 5 bases from J; bases unmatched to any gene: 9. As DNA, the CDR3 is TGTGCCAGTAAAGAAAAACGGGACAGGGAGACCCAGTACTTC. Amino acid sequence: CASKEKRDRETQYF. Drawing the rest from reference TRBV19 and TRBJ2-5, the complete variable domain is DGGITQSPKYLFRKEGQNVTLSCEQNLNHDAMYWYRQDPGQGLRLIYYSQIVNDFQKGDIAEGYSVSREKKESFPLTVTSAQKNPTAFYLCASKEKRDRETQYFGPGTRLLVL.

This chain joins TRBV10-3 and TRBJ1-1; tentative D call: TRBD1 (6 bases). CDR1 and CDR2 (germline): ENHRY, SYGVKD. Between the trimmed V and J ends, which lost 6 bases and 2 bases, there was a span of 13 bases. The CDR3 spans 14 residues. CDR3 nucleotides: TGTGCCATCAGGGAGACAGGAGCAAACACTGAAGCTTTCTTT. It specifies CAIRETGANTEAFF.

The CDR3 spells CASSLTGKQPQHF. As DNA, the CDR3 is TGTGCCAGCAGTTTGACAGGGAAGCAGCCCCAGCATTTT. The gene calls are TRBV6-5 and TRBJ1-5, with 7 bases matching TRBD1. The germline V gene encodes CDR1 MNHEY and CDR2 SVGAGI. There are 13 residues in the CDR3. The V and J ends lost 4 bases and 7 bases, in that order; junction bases with no gene match: 4.

J is TRBJ1-1 and V is TRBV2, with 7 bases matching TRBD1. Losses at the gene ends were 6 bases for V and 6 bases for J; bases not matched to a gene: 4. Germline-derived CDR1 and CDR2 are SNHLY and FYNNEI. The CDR3 runs to 12 residues. The CDR3 nucleotides read TGTGCCAGCAGCATCAGGGGGGCTGAAGCTTTCTTT. Amino acids: CASSIRGAEAFF.

This chain connects TRBV12-3 or TRBV12-4 to TRBJ1-2; 9 bases fit TRBD1. With 7 bases clipped from V and 7 bases from J, the junction kept 4 bases outside the gene matches. The CDR3 spans 12 residues. In nucleotides, the CDR3 is TGTGCCAGCATCTTGACAGGGGGTGGCTACACCTTC. Translation: CASILTGGGYTF.

The rearrangement links TRBV6-1 to TRBJ1-2, with D possibly TRBD1 on 5 matching bases. Germline loops: CDR1 MNHNS, CDR2 SASEGT. CDR3 length equals 16 residues. Between the trimmed V and J ends, which lost 2 bases and 4 bases, there was a span of 17 bases. CDR3 protein: CASSESGGGASYGYTF. CDR3 DNA sequence: TGTGCCAGCAGTGAATCAGGTGGAGGGGCTTCCTATGGCTACACCTTC.

The J gene is TRBJ1-2, the V gene TRBV28; D ambiguous. Trimming removed 10 bases at V and 7 bases at J, with 16 bases between. Germline assignment: CDR1 MDHEN and CDR2 SYDVKM. CDR3 length: 12 amino acids. As DNA, the CDR3 is TGTGCCACCTCGGATTTGAGGGCTGGCTACACCTTC. Its protein product is CATSDLRAGYTF.

This rearrangement joins TRBV29-1 to TRBJ1-1; TRBD1 might be the D (5 bases). The CDR3 has 15 residues. The V gene's germline CDR1 is SQVTM and CDR2 ANQGSEA. V lost 5 bases, J lost 1 base, and 17 bases lay in between. CDR3 protein: CSVLGGAGRNTEAFF. The CDR3 DNA reads TGCAGCGTTTTGGGCGGGGCGGGGAGGAACACTGAAGCTTTCTTT.

The chain links TRBV6-5 to TRBJ1-1; D may be TRBD1 (6 bases). Per germline, CDR1 MNHEY and CDR2 SVGAGI. The CDR3 runs 15 residues. V was pared by 10 bases and J by 1 base, with 19 bases between. Here the CDR3 DNA reads TGTGCCACCACGTCTCCCAGGGGACGGAACACTGAAGCTTTCTTT. Protein product: CATTSPRGRNTEAFF.

This chain connects TRBV6-5 to TRBJ2-7; D perhaps matches TRBD1 (5 bases). Per germline, CDR1 MNHEY and CDR2 SVGAGI. V gave up 2 bases and J gave up 6 bases, with 8 bases separating them. The CDR3 loop spans 12 amino acids. CDR3 region: CASSYGASEQYF. CDR3 nucleotides: TGTGCCAGCAGTTACGGGGCGAGCGAGCAGTACTTC.

This chain joins TRBV2 and TRBJ1-5, with 7 nucleotides matching TRBD1. Germline CDR1 is SNHLY and CDR2 is FYNNEI. This CDR3 has 17 amino acids. The J segment lost 0 bases and the V segment lost 2 bases, leaving 7 bases of the junction unmatched. The CDR3 reads CASSEQGGFYSNQPQHF. As DNA, the CDR3 is TGTGCCAGCAGTGAACAGGGGGGATTCTATAGCAATCAGCCCCAGCATTTT.

The chain carries TRBV27 and TRBJ1-3; no reliable D call. The CDR3 covers 14 residues. The V end lost 3 bases, the J end lost 2 bases, and 8 bases lay between the germline ends. Germline V gene lookup returns CDR1 MNHEY and CDR2 SMNVEV (reference sequence). CDR3 amino acids: CASSFSGTGNTIYF. In DNA, the CDR3 is TGTGCCAGCAGTTTTTCCGGGACTGGAAACACCATATATTTT.

This chain uses TRBV15 with TRBJ1-4; TRBD1 is a possible D gene (5 bases). Germline V gene sequence: CDR1 LNHNV, CDR2 YYDKDF (reference sequence). V was trimmed by 0 bases and J by 11 bases, leaving 16 bases between them. The CDR3 is 15 residues long. The CDR3 DNA is TGTGCCACCAGCAGAGAGACAGAGTATCGGCTTAAACTGTTTTTT. It encodes CATSRETEYRLKLFF.

The V gene is TRBV5-1, the J gene TRBJ2-1; D possibly corresponds to TRBD2 (6 bases). Looked up from germline, CDR1 is SGHRS and CDR2 is YFSETQ. This CDR3 has 14 residues. V was trimmed by 2 bases and J by 5 bases, leaving 11 bases between them. CDR3 nucleotides: TGCGCCAGCAGCTTCCCGACTAGTAACAATGAGCAGTTCTTC. It encodes CASSFPTSNNEQFF.

V usage is TRBV19 and J usage is TRBJ2-5; 11 bases align to TRBD2. Germline assignment: CDR1 LNHDA and CDR2 SQIVND (reference sequence). Trimming cost V 3 bases and J 3 bases; bases outside gene matches: 6. CDR3 size: 16 residues. The CDR3 coding sequence is TGTGCCAGTAGTATGCAACTAGCGGGAGTCGAAGAGACCCAGTACTTC. Its translation: CASSMQLAGVEETQYF.

The J gene is TRBJ1-1, the V gene TRBV30, with D perhaps matching TRBD1 (5 bases). The CDR3 has 11 amino acids. Germline values: CDR1 GTSNPN, CDR2 SVGIG (reference sequence). V lost 4 bases, J lost 11 bases, and 14 bases lay in between. As DNA, the CDR3 is TGTGCCTGGATTCAGGGCGAAAGGGCTTTCTTT. Its protein is CAWIQGERAFF.

The chain employs TRBV9 and TRBJ2-2; D ambiguous. The CDR3 has 14 amino acids. V lost 0 bases to trimming and J lost 4 bases, with 7 bases between them. CDR1 is SGDLS and CDR2 is YYNGEE in the germline V gene. The CDR3 DNA sequence: TGTGCCAGCAGCGTAGGGCAGTCCACCGGGGAGCTGTTTTTT. It yields the protein CASSVGQSTGELFF. Filled out from reference TRBV9 and TRBJ2-2, the complete variable domain reads DSGVTQTPKHLITATGQRVTLRCSPRSGDLSVYWYQQSLDQGLQFLIQYYNGEERAKGNILERFSAQQFPDLHSELNLSSLELGDSALYFCASSVGQSTGELFFGEGSRLTVL.

The chain is built from TRBV5-1 and TRBJ1-1, with 8 nucleotides matching TRBD1. Per the germline V gene, CDR1 is SGHRS and CDR2 is YFSETQ. V lost 4 bases and J lost 8; bases outside the gene matches: 13. The CDR3 sequence is 15 residues long. The CDR3 loop is CASSTLRQGHSEAFF. The CDR3 nucleotides are TGCGCCAGCAGCACACTCAGACAGGGGCACAGCGAAGCTTTCTTT. Full variable domain (outside the CDR3, taken from reference TRBV5-1 and TRBJ1-1): KAGVTQTPRYLIKTRGQQVTLSCSPISGHRSVSWYQQTPGQGLQFLFEYFSETQRNKGNFPGRFSGRQFSNSRSEMNVSTLELGDSALYLCASSTLRQGHSEAFFGQGTRLTVV.

This clone was found once. The chain joins TRBV2 to TRBJ2-4, with D unresolved. The CDR3 contains 11 residues. V was pared by 6 bases and J by 5 bases, with 5 bases between. Per the germline V gene, CDR1 is SNHLY and CDR2 is FYNNEI. The CDR3 nucleotides read TGTGCCAGCAGGAGCCAAAACATTCAGTACTTC. Protein product: CASRSQNIQYF.

The rearrangement joins TRBV18 to TRBJ2-1; 13 bases map to TRBD2. With V trimmed by 3 bases and J by 0 bases, 11 bases remained unmatched. The CDR3 runs to 20 residues. Germline V gene data show CDR1 as KGHSH and CDR2 as LQKENI. For the CDR3, the DNA is TGTGCCAGCTCACCCTCCCTGGGACTAGCGGGGTTAAGCTCCTACAATGAGCAGTTCTTC. Protein product: CASSPSLGLAGLSSYNEQFF.

The chain carries TRBV9 and TRBJ2-1, with D tentatively TRBD2 (5 bases). From germline, CDR1 is SGDLS and CDR2 YYNGEE. V was clipped by 0 bases and J by 9 bases, with 13 bases between them. The CDR3 covers 14 residues. This CDR3 is CASSVGVVAPEQFF. The CDR3 DNA reads TGTGCCAGCAGCGTAGGGGTAGTAGCGCCTGAGCAGTTCTTC.

J is TRBJ1-5 and V is TRBV15; perhaps TRBD1 as D (5 bases). This CDR3 region has 14 residues. The germline V and J ends were trimmed by 5 bases and 6 bases, with 14 bases remaining between them. Per germline, CDR1 LNHNV and CDR2 YYDKDF (reference sequence). The CDR3 DNA is TGTGCCACCAGCCCAGGGCCATTCGGTCAGCCCCAGCATTTT. Protein sequence: CATSPGPFGQPQHF.

The rearrangement joins TRBV5-5 to TRBJ1-5; D perhaps matches TRBD1 (6 bases). The CDR3 sequence is 14 residues long. Trimming took off 3 bases at V and 0 bases at J, with 7 bases between the two ends. Germline V gene lookup returns CDR1 SGHKS and CDR2 YYEKEE (reference sequence). CDR3: CASSWTDSNQPQHF. In DNA, the CDR3 is TGTGCCAGCAGCTGGACAGATAGCAATCAGCCCCAGCATTTT.

The chain is built from TRBV19 and TRBJ2-1; 13 nucleotides align to TRBD2. V lost 4 bases to trimming and J lost 10 bases; unmatched junction nucleotides: 4. The germline gives CDR1 LNHDA, CDR2 SQIVND (reference sequence). There are 14 residues in the CDR3. CDR3 bases: TGTGCCAGTAGTAGGGGACTAGCGGGATTAGAGCAGTTCTTC. It yields the protein CASSRGLAGLEQFF. Looking up the rest from reference TRBV19 and TRBJ2-1 gives the full variable domain: DGGITQSPKYLFRKEGQNVTLSCEQNLNHDAMYWYRQDPGQGLRLIYYSQIVNDFQKGDIAEGYSVSREKKESFPLTVTSAQKNPTAFYLCASSRGLAGLEQFFGPGTRLTVL.

This sequence joins TRBV9 and TRBJ1-2; D is perhaps TRBD1 (5 bases). With 4 bases removed from V and 4 bases from J, the gap between germline ends came to 17 bases. There are 15 residues in the CDR3. CDR1 SGDLS and CDR2 YYNGEE come from the germline V gene. DNA for the CDR3: TGTGCCAGCAGCCTCGGGGGATCCGCTGGCTATGGCTACACCTTC. Amino acid sequence: CASSLGGSAGYGYTF.